This record looks at one TCR beta chain sequence and its context. The V gene lost 2 bases and the J gene lost 2 bases, with 9 bases spanning the gap. Germline values: CDR1 MNHEY, CDR2 SVGAGI. The CDR3 spans 14 residues. Assay: immunoSEQ multiplex PCR; the TCRdb copy retains only in-frame clones and omits some. The sample lists approximately 74,000 clones, 65% to 85% occurring once. The record originates from a study of cytotoxic CD8 clonotypes in ibrutinib-treated CLL. Sequenced here: PBMCs, sampled at disease progression, from a patient treated with ibrutinib. This chain uses TRBV6-5 with TRBJ2-5; D is unclear. This receptor was identified in a human donor with chronic lymphocytic leukemia. The CDR3, as DNA: TGTGCCAGCAGTTACGGGGTCCTGCAAGAGACCCAGTACTTC. Translation gives CASSYGVLQETQYF.